This is a list of T cell receptor beta chains from one sample in a study of T cells in Graves' hyperthyroidism and ophthalmopathy. TCRdb reprocessed the multiplex PCR reads via MiXCR and lists one record per CDR3 protein. The repertoire holds some 300,000 distinct CDR3 sequences, with 12% to 15% as singletons. The sequencing sample was made of blood. The receptors were sampled from a middle-aged woman with Graves' hyperthyroidism. CDR3s leave out the opening cysteine and the closing phenylalanine or tryptophan.

TRBV24-1	TRBJ2-7	ATSDRMDEQY
TRBV19	TRBJ2-4	ASSMGLAGRLAKNIQY
TRBV10-3	TRBJ2-3	AISEPRTSGRTDTQY
TRBV4-1	TRBJ2-5	ASSQDLNYQETQY
TRBV7-9	TRBJ1-5	ASSLDRAGPQH
TRBV13	TRBJ1-4	ASSERTVVNEKLF
TRBV20-1	TRBJ2-2	SARPQGFNTGELF
TRBV7-2	TRBJ2-3	ASSPGWLSTDTQY
TRBV12-3/TRBV12-4	TRBJ2-3	ASSLGGFTGGDTQY
TRBV7-9	TRBJ2-5	ASSPGASAGGGETQY
TRBV6-1	TRBJ1-5	ATTREGLGVQPQH
TRBV29-1	TRBJ2-3	SVEGLAGPTDTQY
TRBV12-3/TRBV12-4	TRBJ2-7	ASSLEAEDYEQY
TRBV24-1	TRBJ1-2	ATQGRNYGYT
TRBV20-1	TRBJ1-2	SATIRGENYGYT
TRBV28	TRBJ1-5	ASTEVKSGYQPQH
TRBV4-1	TRBJ2-1	ASNLRTGVNEQF
TRBV12-3/TRBV12-4	TRBJ2-1	ASSFYRGYNEQF
TRBV2	TRBJ2-6	ASGRGSLSGANVLT
TRBV3-1	TRBJ2-1	ASSQEGEQF
TRBV6-4	TRBJ2-7	ASSDSTGTIAREQY
TRBV2	TRBJ2-1	ASSEELAAENEQF
TRBV6-1	TRBJ1-5	ASSVWEGAGQPQH
TRBV20-1	TRBJ2-7	SARDGLAGYEQY
TRBV24-1	TRBJ2-5	ATSDGRETQY
TRBV27	TRBJ2-5	ASSPSPGKETQY
TRBV6-1	TRBJ2-1	ASSLTSGDINEQF
TRBV20-1	TRBJ1-1	SARDGRESNEAF
TRBV3-1	TRBJ1-5	ASSPGGGSQPQH
TRBV6-9	TRBJ2-5	ASSIDIQETQY
TRBV7-9	TRBJ2-7	ASSLVGQGVDEQY
TRBV12-3/TRBV12-4	TRBJ2-3	ASSFTMGTSTDTQY
TRBV30	TRBJ2-3	ASGQGAWTDTQY
TRBV20-1	TRBJ1-5	SASDGPYSNQPQH
TRBV11-2	TRBJ2-1	ASSLDYVEQF
TRBV12-3/TRBV12-4	TRBJ2-2	ASSLFLAATPGELL
TRBV6-1	TRBJ2-1	ASSDLPSGHYNEQF
TRBV7-9	TRBJ2-3	ASSPSLTDTQY
TRBV2	TRBJ2-2	ASRAGHLNTGELF
TRBV5-1	TRBJ2-3	ASSLGTRTGTDTQY
TRBV2	TRBJ1-1	ASRSGVGETEAF
TRBV12-3/TRBV12-4	TRBJ1-5	ASSPTGGTQPQH
TRBV6-1	TRBJ1-5	ASIGGQGTHQPQH
TRBV4-1	TRBJ1-2	ASSQEWAGGYGYT
TRBV9	TRBJ2-1	ASSVDTGPYNEQF
TRBV2	TRBJ2-6	ASSEASGANVLT
TRBV7-6	TRBJ2-2	ASSLAGTMNTGELF
TRBV6-1	TRBJ1-2	ASSEPSLGYGYT
TRBV7-9	TRBJ2-3	ASSLYGGTDTQY
TRBV3-1	TRBJ1-3	ASSPPFGAGNTIY
TRBV20-1	TRBJ2-1	SALAGTLYNEQF
TRBV7-2	TRBJ2-5	ASSLGLAGYQETQY